The 25 T cell receptor beta chains below were found in one sample sequenced in a study of shared clonotypes between healthy human individuals. Using immunoSEQ multiplex PCR, the repertoire was profiled, and TCRdb retains in-frame clones only, with some absent. The table shows some 2.3 million clones, with over 90% occurring only once. The sequencing sample was made of naive CD4+ T cells from PBMCs. Subset in this sample: CD45RA+ positively selected. The receptor source for this set is a young man in good health. Some clones in this sample may be carry-over from other donors' samples.

The chain has TRBV5-1 and TRBJ2-1, with 7 bases matching TRBD2. This CDR3 spans 13 amino acids. Trimming cost V 4 bases and J 7 bases; bases outside gene matches: 5. Germline V gene sequence: CDR1 SGHRS, CDR2 YFSETQ. The CDR3 nucleotides are TGCGCCAGCAGCCAGCGGGATATAAATGAGCAGTTCTTC. Its protein is CASSQRDINEQFF.

CDR3 loop: CASRYRDSTDRGYTF. Here the CDR3 DNA reads TGTGCCAGCAGATACCGGGACTCAACTGACAGAGGCTACACCTTC. V is TRBV6-5 and J is TRBJ1-2, with D possibly TRBD1 on 5 matching bases. The CDR3 is 15 amino acids. V lost 6 bases, J lost 8 bases, and 22 bases lay in between. In germline, CDR1 is MNHEY, CDR2 SVGAGI.

In regard to this clone: This sample also contains other DNA sequences that code for the same CDR3. The chain joins TRBV5-1 to TRBJ2-2; TRBD2 matches 9 bases. V shed 0 bases and J 2 bases; nucleotides not matched to a gene: 5. The germline CDR1 and CDR2 sequences are SGHRS and YFSETQ. This CDR3 region has 17 residues. The CDR3 loop reads CASSLAGLAGNTGELFF. The CDR3, as DNA: TGCGCCAGCAGCTTGGCCGGCCTAGCGGGAAACACCGGGGAGCTGTTTTTT.

This clone turned up a few times. The chain couples TRBV18 to TRBJ2-7; 8 nucleotides agree with TRBD2. The V and J ends lost 5 bases and 2 bases, in that order; junction bases with no gene match: 2. This CDR3 spans 13 amino acids. From germline, CDR1 is KGHSH and CDR2 LQKENI. This chain's CDR3 is CASSGLATYEQYF. CDR3 DNA: TGTGCCAGCTCAGGACTAGCCACCTACGAGCAGTACTTC.

This chain uses TRBV7-2 with TRBJ1-1; no firm D call. Germline V gene lookup returns CDR1 SGHTA and CDR2 FQGNSA. The CDR3 loop spans 13 amino acids. V shed 5 bases and J shed 3 bases, with 10 bases lying between them. CDR3 nucleotides: TGTGCCAGCAGCCAACGATCGGACACTGAAGCTTTCTTT. This encodes CASSQRSDTEAFF.

The rearrangement joins TRBV28 to TRBJ2-1, with TRBD2 identical over 9 bases. CDR1 MDHEN and CDR2 SYDVKM come from the germline V gene. The V segment lost 6 bases and the J segment 6 bases; nucleotides outside the gene matches: 12. This CDR3 has 16 amino acids. The CDR3, as DNA: TGTGCCAGCAGCATACCGGGAGGTAGCGGGAGCAATGAGCAGTTCTTC. Translation gives CASSIPGGSGSNEQFF.

The V gene is TRBV2, the J gene TRBJ2-2; 8 bases map to TRBD2. The length of the CDR3 is 16 residues. Germline V CDR1 and CDR2: SNHLY, FYNNEI. Losses at the gene ends were 6 bases for V and 5 bases for J; bases not matched to a gene: 11. The CDR3 spells CASSPWTSRETGELFF. CDR3 in DNA: TGTGCCAGCAGCCCATGGACTAGCCGAGAGACCGGGGAGCTGTTTTTT.

The chain has TRBV7-9 and TRBJ2-3; perhaps TRBD2 as D (6 bases). Germline CDR1 is SEHNR and CDR2 is FQNEAQ (reference sequence). V lost 4 bases, J lost 0 bases, and 20 bases lay in between. The CDR3 has 18 residues. In nucleotides, the CDR3 is TGTGCCAGCAGCTCAACCCCGCTCGGGGGACGTAGCACAGATACGCAGTATTTT. This translates into CASSSTPLGGRSTDTQYF.

The CDR3 is CASSLGQGGEQYF. The CDR3 bases are TGTGCCAGCAGCTTGGGACAGGGAGGGGAGCAGTACTTC. This sequence joins TRBV5-6 and TRBJ2-7, with D possibly being TRBD1 or TRBD2 (7 bases each). Trimming took off 0 bases at V and 7 bases at J, with 11 bases between the two ends. The germline gives CDR1 SGHDT, CDR2 YYEEEE. This CDR3 has 13 residues. Looking up the rest from reference TRBV5-6 and TRBJ2-7 gives the full variable domain: DAGVTQSPTHLIKTRGQQVTLRCSPKSGHDTVSWYQQALGQGPQFIFQYYEEEERQRGNFPDRFSGHQFPNYSSELNVNALLLGDSALYLCASSLGQGGEQYFGPGTRLTVT.

The CDR3 coding sequence is TGCGCCAGCAGCGAAGGACAGGGGGCGGGAAATGAGCAGTTCTTC. Translating it yields CASSEGQGAGNEQFF. The V gene is TRBV5-1, the J gene TRBJ2-1; 11 positions match TRBD1. CDR1 and CDR2 (germline): SGHRS, YFSETQ. This CDR3 is 15 amino acids long. V lost 4 bases, J lost 7 bases, and 7 bases stayed unmatched.

This chain connects TRBV6-1 to TRBJ1-4; D unclear. Germline CDR1 reads MNHNS; CDR2 reads SASEGT. V lost 3 bases and J lost 3, with 14 bases in between. The CDR3 runs 16 residues. The CDR3 sequence: CASSDPRTQANEKLFF. The CDR3 DNA is TGTGCCAGCAGTGACCCGAGGACGCAAGCTAATGAAAAACTGTTTTTT.

This rearrangement joins TRBV11-2 to TRBJ1-4; D is unclear. V gave up 0 bases and J gave up 0 bases, with 11 bases separating them. The CDR3 runs 17 residues. Germline assignment: CDR1 SGHAT and CDR2 FQNNGV. Here the CDR3 DNA reads TGTGCCAGCAGCTTAGATCTAGGGCGGGCAACTAATGAAAAACTGTTTTTT. Amino acids: CASSLDLGRATNEKLFF. The variable domain in full, completed from reference TRBV11-2 and TRBJ1-4, reads EAGVAQSPRYKIIEKRQSVAFWCNPISGHATLYWYQQILGQGPKLLIQFQNNGVVDDSQLPKDRFSAERLKGVDSTLKIQPAKLEDSAVYLCASSLDLGRATNEKLFFGSGTQLSVL.

The V gene is TRBV6-6, the J gene TRBJ2-3, with a weak D call TRBD1 (6 bases). Germline assignment: CDR1 MNHNY and CDR2 SVGAGI (reference sequence). There are 14 residues in the CDR3. Trimming took 2 bases from V and 6 from J, leaving 12 bases between them. The CDR3 loop is CASSYRLQGDTQYF. The CDR3 region has the DNA TGTGCCAGCAGTTACAGACTACAGGGTGATACGCAGTATTTT.

J is TRBJ2-7 and V is TRBV7-2; D possibly matches TRBD1 or TRBD2 (5 bases each). Germline V lookup: CDR1 SGHTA, CDR2 FQGNSA. The CDR3 has 15 amino acids. Deletions cut 3 bases from V and 2 bases from J, with 14 bases between. In nucleotides, the CDR3 is TGTGCCAGCAGCTTGGGCCCAAGGGGACCCTACGAGCAGTACTTC. It codes for CASSLGPRGPYEQYF.

J is TRBJ2-3 and V is TRBV18; TRBD1 matches 9 bases. The CDR3 extends over 15 amino acids. Germline CDR1 and CDR2: KGHSH and LQKENI. J lost 5 bases, V lost 3 bases, and 6 bases had no gene match. CDR3 nucleotide sequence: TGTGCCAGCTCACCTGGACAGGGGAGGGGAGATACGCAGTATTTT. Amino acid sequence: CASSPGQGRGDTQYF.

The V gene is TRBV7-2, the J gene TRBJ1-2, with D perhaps TRBD1 (5 bases). The length of the CDR3 is 14 residues. The V end was cut by 1 base, the J end by 3 bases, with 9 bases between. Germline CDR1 is SGHTA and CDR2 is FQGNSA. CDR3 sequence reads: CASSLDQGYYGYTF. CDR3 coding DNA: TGTGCCAGCAGCTTAGACCAGGGTTACTATGGCTACACCTTC.

In its sample, this clone was seen a few times. V and J are TRBV11-2 and TRBJ2-7, with no clear D. The CDR3 sequence is 14 residues long. The germline V and J ends were trimmed by 7 bases and 0 bases, with 13 bases remaining between them. CDR1 and CDR2 (germline): SGHAT, FQNNGV. CDR3 nucleotide sequence: TGTGCCAGCACCCACTTGCGTAGCTCCTACGAGCAGTACTTC. It yields the protein CASTHLRSSYEQYF.

This clone was picked up a small number of times. The J gene is TRBJ1-5, the V gene TRBV28; D gene unclear. Germline V gene sequence: CDR1 MDHEN, CDR2 SYDVKM. The CDR3 is made up of 13 amino acids. V dropped 6 bases and J dropped 6 bases, with 12 bases sitting between them. As DNA, the CDR3 is TGTGCCAGCAGAGGTCGAGGCACTCAGCCCCAGCATTTT. This sequence encodes CASRGRGTQPQHF.

This rearrangement joins TRBV19 to TRBJ1-2; no definite D call. V shed 0 bases and J shed 6 bases, with 14 bases lying between them. The germline V gene encodes CDR1 LNHDA and CDR2 SQIVND (reference sequence). This CDR3 has 15 amino acids. CDR3 bases: TGTGCCAGTAGTATAGATCACCCGCGATTGGATGGCTACACCTTC. Protein product: CASSIDHPRLDGYTF.

The chain couples TRBV9 to TRBJ2-2; 8 bases align to TRBD1. V shed 4 bases, J shed 5 bases, and the junction held 10 bases outside the gene matches. The CDR3 totals 16 residues. CDR1 is SGDLS and CDR2 is YYNGEE in the germline V gene. The DNA of the CDR3 is TGTGCCAGCAGCTTTAGCAGGGGGCTTAGTACCGGGGAGCTGTTTTTT. Amino acids: CASSFSRGLSTGELFF. The full variable domain, completed using reference TRBV9 and TRBJ2-2, is DSGVTQTPKHLITATGQRVTLRCSPRSGDLSVYWYQQSLDQGLQFLIQYYNGEERAKGNILERFSAQQFPDLHSELNLSSLELGDSALYFCASSFSRGLSTGELFFGEGSRLTVL.

The CDR3 loop reads CASSEGRPLTDTQYF. CDR3 sequence (DNA): TGTGCCAGCAGCGAGGGACGACCGTTGACAGATACGCAGTATTTT. The chain combines TRBV7-9 with TRBJ2-3; D tentatively reads TRBD1 or TRBD2 (5 bases each). Per germline, CDR1 SEHNR and CDR2 FQNEAQ (reference sequence). The CDR3 has 15 residues. V was shortened by 5 bases and J by 3 bases, with 15 bases between the two germline ends. The complete variable domain, with remaining parts taken from reference TRBV7-9 and TRBJ2-3, reads DTGVSQNPRHKITKRGQNVTFRCDPISEHNRLYWYRQTLGQGPEFLTYFQNEAQLEKSRLLSDRFSAERPKGSFSTLEIQRTEQGDSAMYLCASSEGRPLTDTQYFGPGTRLTVL.

This chain links TRBV25-1 with TRBJ2-5, with D possibly being TRBD2 (5 bases). CDR3 length: 13 residues. From germline, CDR1 is MGHDK and CDR2 SYGVNS. V was trimmed by 5 bases and J by 4 bases, leaving 11 bases between them. The CDR3, as DNA: TGTGCCAGCAGTACGATGGGAGTAGAGACCCAGTACTTC. Amino acids: CASSTMGVETQYF.

V and J are TRBV28 and TRBJ2-7; no reliable D call. The V gene's germline CDR1 is MDHEN and CDR2 SYDVKM. This CDR3 is built from 12 residues. Trimming pared 8 bases from V and 1 base from J, leaving 9 bases between. CDR3 sequence: CASAEVSYEQYF. The CDR3 coding sequence is TGTGCCAGCGCTGAGGTGTCCTACGAGCAGTACTTC.

This chain links TRBV27 with TRBJ2-3; no clear D gene. CDR3 length equals 15 residues. The V end lost 1 base, the J end lost 0 bases, and 8 bases lay between the germline ends. CDR1 MNHEY and CDR2 SMNVEV come from the germline V gene (reference sequence). The CDR3 reads CASSLLLTSTDTQYF. CDR3 in DNA: TGTGCCAGCAGTTTATTACTGACAAGCACAGATACGCAGTATTTT.

The chain uses TRBV9 and TRBJ2-5, with D uncertain. The germline V and J ends were trimmed by 0 bases and 2 bases, with 23 bases remaining between them. The germline V gene encodes CDR1 SGDLS and CDR2 YYNGEE. The CDR3 runs to 19 residues. The CDR3 protein is CASSVASWARNGIQETQYF. The CDR3 nucleotides read TGTGCCAGCAGCGTAGCCTCTTGGGCCCGTAACGGCATTCAAGAGACCCAGTACTTC. Using reference TRBV9 and TRBJ2-5 for the parts outside the CDR3, the full variable domain is DSGVTQTPKHLITATGQRVTLRCSPRSGDLSVYWYQQSLDQGLQFLIQYYNGEERAKGNILERFSAQQFPDLHSELNLSSLELGDSALYFCASSVASWARNGIQETQYFGPGTRLLVL.